These T cell receptor beta chains were read from a single sample in a study of Ad26.COV2.S vaccination and SARS-CoV-2 variants. Sequencing used immunoSEQ multiplex PCR; TCRdb keeps in-frame clones, though not all of them. The repertoire consists of 500,000 or so clones, with approximately 88% occurring once and the leading ten covering 10% to 15%. This specimen consisted of peripheral blood, obtained in a trial of Ad26.COV2.S vaccine versus placebo. These receptors all come from a person between 18 and 60 years old who received the Ad26.COV2.S COVID-19 vaccine or a placebo. Each CDR3 is given without its conserved first and last residue.

>TRBV7-2
ASSSPGRSYGYT
>TRBV5-1
ASSLASGQGGTEAF
>TRBV24-1
ATSENRDTEKLF
>TRBV5-6
ASSRKRTEYT
>TRBV29-1
SVLFRDGSYEQY
>TRBV6-5
ASSYSRYEQF
>TRBV21-1
ASSKNRRGRNIQY
>TRBV5-1
ASSLAPRQGQSSGNTIY
>TRBV5-1
ASSLSTSAGELF
>TRBV28
ASVDRNRRSYGYT
>TRBV30
AWRPGANNSPLH
>TRBV28
ASSLFGGYT
>TRBV9
ASSVAGVADSGNTIY
>TRBV28
ATRQGRRVLSEQY
>TRBV28
ASREVFGYT
>TRBV29-1
SVVGGAKNIQY
>TRBV4-3
ASSQVGGETQY
>TRBV6-5
ASGPRDRSNSPLH
>TRBV30
AWSNSMNTEAF
>TRBV6-6
ASSLAGGPYEQY
>TRBV7-3
ASSPGTGADTQY
>TRBV4-1
ASSQGASPYEQY
>TRBV11-1
ASKQIGWRGTDTQY
>TRBV19
ASSIRLRREQPQH
>TRBV2
ASSGHYGYT
>TRBV19
ASSIIPQETQY
>TRBV11-3
ASSLSGDNSPLH
>TRBV11-2
ASSSTLRTGDEQF
>TRBV7-9
ASSPGIGRAF
>TRBV7-2
ASSLAGTGMISYNSPLH
>TRBV7-9
ASSPAWTNEKLF
>TRBV15
ATSRGSGSGYNEQF
>TRBV6-1
ASSEVGGGYT
>TRBV5-6
ASSNTGTGVSPLH
>TRBV19
ASRVLAAYNEQF
>TRBV7-3
ASSFGAQETQY
>TRBV11-2
ASSLSQGLAPLH
>TRBV13
ASSSRGGGNTDTQY
>TRBV19
ASSMLADEAF
>TRBV7-9
ASSSRLAGGPTGELF
>TRBV5-5
ASRPGTEKETQY
>TRBV12-5
ASALYNEQF
>TRBV30
AWSVGGPYYGYT
>TRBV19
ASSTRQSGNTIY
>TRBV24-1
ATSDFAGGAETQY
>TRBV13
ASSQVWERAATYEQY
>TRBV15
ATSGRDTQY
>TRBV11-2
ASSLGPDRASTEAF
>TRBV29-1
SVVQGVAEQY
>TRBV9
ASSVALGNTEAF
>TRBV6-5
ASREPPREQY